The 7 T cell receptor beta chains in this list originate from one sample, sequenced in a study of regulatory T cells in long-lasting Graves disease (dated by TCRdb to the early 2020s). In the paper's terms, the time point label means: newly diagnosed GD, antithyroid drugs for less than 3 months. For both TCR sequencing and RNA sequencing, RNA was extracted from PBMCs using TRIzol. Libraries were prepared through multiplex PCR. Instrument used: Illumina HiSeq 4000. CDR3 regions were amplified by Arm-PCR with iRepertoire HTBI primers to construct TCR beta libraries. TCRdb reran the public reads through fastp at Q25 and MiXCR, keeping productive beta chains. Rows merge per CDR3 protein into single entries with the most common DNA and genes. Here the sample has some 220,000 distinct CDR3 sequences; roughly a fifth occur a single time. The ten largest clones capture 12% of the sample. Separately, the same data were catalogued under a study of T cells in Graves' hyperthyroidism and ophthalmopathy.

The input for sequencing was peripheral blood mononuclear cells (PBMCs), taken at new diagnosis, from a patient treated with antithyroid drugs. These receptors originate from a woman in her twenties or thirties with Graves disease. Donor details come from another sample of the same person, matched by shared clones.

This clonotype showed up many times. CDR3 DNA: TGTGCCAGCAGCCAAGTGGCCTACAATGAGCAGTTCTTC. Translating gives CASSQVAYNEQFF. The chain is built from TRBV14 and TRBJ2-1; D is unresolved. V was pared by 1 base and J by 2 bases, with 3 bases between. The CDR3 contains 13 residues. CDR1 is SGHDN and CDR2 is FVKESK in the germline V gene.

Of note for this clonotype: A much larger clone sits a single nucleotide away, making a read error possible. The chain carries TRBV20-1 and TRBJ2-5, with 9 bases aligning to TRBD2. This CDR3 is built from 14 residues. Trimming cost V 3 bases and J 4 bases; bases outside gene matches: 6. Germline values: CDR1 DFQATT, CDR2 SNEGSKA (reference sequence). Here the CDR3 DNA reads TGCAGTGCTAGTGGGCGGGGGGGCGGAGAGACCCAGTACTTC. Translated, it gives CSASGRGGGETQYF.

This clonotype has at least ten counts. This chain connects TRBV14 to TRBJ1-1; D is uncertain. This CDR3 has 16 amino acids. The V end lost 1 base, the J end lost 1 base, and 13 bases lay between the germline ends. Germline V lookup: CDR1 SGHDN, CDR2 FVKESK. The CDR3, as DNA: TGTGCCAGCAGCCAAGTCCTTGGGGTGCGGAACACTGAAGCTTTCTTT. It specifies CASSQVLGVRNTEAFF.

V usage is TRBV5-6 and J usage is TRBJ1-3; D is possibly TRBD1 (5 bases). CDR3 length: 18 amino acids. Per the germline V gene, CDR1 is SGHDT and CDR2 is YYEEEE. Trimming shortened V by 2 bases and J by 0 bases, and 18 bases separated the two germline ends. The CDR3 spells CASSFILGRGLSGNTIYF. The DNA for the CDR3 is TGTGCCAGCAGCTTTATTCTGGGACGGGGACTCTCTGGAAACACCATATATTTT.

This clonotype was seen only a few times. A much larger clone lies one base from this, so it may be a read error. J is TRBJ1-3 and V is TRBV12-5; a weak D match, TRBD1 (6 bases). Looked up from germline, CDR1 is LGHNT and CDR2 is FRNRAP. CDR3 length: 14 amino acids. The CDR3: CTSGLAGTGNTIYF. The DNA for the CDR3 is TGTACTAGTGGTTTGGCAGGGACAGGAAACACCATATATTTT.

In its sample, this clonotype was seen many times. The chain recombines TRBV10-3 with TRBJ2-3; 16 nucleotides align to TRBD2. Germline V lookup: CDR1 ENHRY, CDR2 SYGVKD. J lost 6 bases, V lost 8 bases, and 5 bases had no gene match. The CDR3 is 15 amino acids. Here the CDR3 reads CAIGTSGGVADTQYF. DNA of the CDR3: TGTGCCATCGGGACTAGCGGGGGGGTGGCGGATACGCAGTATTTT.

The table lists this clonotype with many counts. The rearrangement joins TRBV5-1 to TRBJ2-1; D is perhaps TRBD2 (5 bases). The germline V gene encodes CDR1 SGHRS and CDR2 YFSETQ. Trimming shortened V by 4 bases and J by 8 bases, and 19 bases separated the two germline ends. CDR3 size: 15 residues. Here the CDR3 reads CASSPTQNLDYEQFF. The CDR3 DNA is TGCGCCAGCAGCCCAACGCAGAATTTGGACTATGAGCAGTTCTTC.